This T cell receptor (beta chain) came from a study of PD-L1 blockade in urothelial cancer. Sample time point: pretreatment peripheral blood. The data were produced by immunoSEQ multiplex PCR, yet TCRdb's version contains in-frame clones alone and is incomplete. The table lists fewer than 95,000 clones, about 83% of them singletons. Sequencing used PBMCs, obtained around atezolizumab (anti-PD-L1) treatment. The clonotype was recovered from a man in his sixties with urothelial cancer.

CDR3 sequence reads: CASSRLGGAYYEQYF. The CDR3 coding sequence is TGTGCCAGCAGCCGCTTGGGGGGGGCCTACTACGAGCAGTACTTC. The chain has TRBV7-2 and TRBJ2-7, with D tentatively TRBD2 (7 bases). Looked up from germline, CDR1 is SGHTA and CDR2 is FQGNSA. V was trimmed by 5 bases and J by 3 bases, leaving 17 bases between them. The length of the CDR3 is 15 residues.